These T cell receptor beta chains were read from a single sample in a study of CD8 T cells in ankylosing spondylitis. Each CDR3 protein is one row after TCRdb ran MiXCR on the 5' RACE reads. In the table there are under 850,000 distinct CDR3 sequences, under 20% of which are singletons. Sequenced: blood, either unsorted or a sorted T cell fraction (not recorded which). All receptors derive from a male donor with ankylosing spondylitis. CDR3s include the opening cysteine and the closing phenylalanine or tryptophan. The order of the fields is clone size, J gene, V gene, D gene, CDR3 DNA, CDR3 protein. The D gene is left open where the match is weak. The size entry is marked missing in some rows and otherwise reads once, few, many or a size class.

>.|TRBJ2-1|TRBV10-3|TRBD2
TGTGCCATCAGTGATCGAAGCGGGACCTACAATGAGCAGTTCTTC
CAISDRSGTYNEQFF
>few|TRBJ1-1|TRBV5-1|.
TGCGCCAGCAGCTTGGGGGAGCCAGGATCCGAAGCTTTCTTT
CASSLGEPGSEAFF
>.|TRBJ1-5|TRBV12-3/TRBV12-4|TRBD1
TGTGCCAGCGGCCTCCAGGGGGAACAGCCCCAGCATTTT
CASGLQGEQPQHF
>.|TRBJ2-1|TRBV6-2/TRBV6-3|TRBD2
TGTGCCAGCAGCGCCCCCCCGGGAGGGCCATGGGAGCAGTTCTTC
CASSAPPGGPWEQFF
>few|TRBJ2-7|TRBV20-1|TRBD1
TGCAGTGCATATGGGGTGGGACAGCCCTCCTACGAGCAGTACTTC
CSAYGVGQPSYEQYF
>once|TRBJ2-3|TRBV28|TRBD2
TGTGCCAGCACCACCCGGAGGCGGGGGATCACAGATACGCAGTATTTT
CASTTRRRGITDTQYF
>.|TRBJ2-2|TRBV5-1|TRBD1
TGCGCCAGCAGCGGAACAGGGGGCTACACCGGGGAGCTGTTTTTT
CASSGTGGYTGELFF
>.|TRBJ2-7|TRBV7-7|.
TGTGCCAGCAGCCCAACGACTCTTAGGACGGGGGAGCAGTACTTC
CASSPTTLRTGEQYF
>.|TRBJ2-5|TRBV11-2|.
TGTGCCAGCAGCTCTTTACGGGGGGCCCGTTCAGTCCAAGAGACCCAGTACTTC
CASSSLRGARSVQETQYF
>.|TRBJ2-1|TRBV4-3|TRBD2
TGCGCCAGCAGCCCCATTGTGACTAGCGGGAGTAATGAGCAGTTCTTC
CASSPIVTSGSNEQFF
>.|TRBJ1-6|TRBV2|.
TGTGCCAGCAGTGAAGCATTATCAGGGTGGGGTTCACCCCTCCACTTT
CASSEALSGWGSPLHF
>.|TRBJ2-6|TRBV29-1|.
TGCAGCGTTGGAGGGGCGGCCAACGTCCTGACTTTC
CSVGGAANVLTF